Shown below are 24 T cell receptor beta chains from a single sample sequenced in a study of cytomegalovirus exposure and HLA in healthy donors (dated by TCRdb to the late 2010s). The library was built by means of the immunoSEQ multiplex PCR assay. For the multiplex PCR, a mixture combining 60 forward primers for TCR Vbeta segments and 13 reverse primers for TCR Jbeta segments was used. The table was pulled from immuneACCESS by TCRdb, which kept in-frame rearrangements only. Such tables lose some clones; where checked, under half of the loss comes from unresolved V genes, and the rest has no known cause. This sample gives fewer than 150,000 clones in total; about three quarters of them show up just once. The top ten clones comprise approximately 4% of the sample. Sequenced input: PBMCs. The receptor set was obtained from a man younger than 35 in good health and CMV-seronegative.

The rearrangement links TRBV5-1 to TRBJ1-1; 10 bases map to TRBD1. Trimming removed 4 bases from V and 1 base from J; junction bases left unmatched: 7. The CDR3 is 16 residues long. In germline, CDR1 is SGHRS, CDR2 YFSETQ. CDR3 in DNA: TGCGCCAGCAGCCCCGGGACAGGGGCCCAGAACACTGAAGCTTTCTTT. This gives the protein CASSPGTGAQNTEAFF.

This chain connects TRBV11-3 to TRBJ1-3; 7 bases fit TRBD1. Trimming cost V 7 bases and J 8 bases; bases outside gene matches: 8. CDR3 size: 13 residues. CDR1 is SGHNT, CDR2 YENEEA, per germline. CDR3: CASTRDRAHTIYF. Here the CDR3 DNA reads TGTGCCAGCACCCGGGACAGAGCACACACCATATATTTT.

The V gene is TRBV5-4, the J gene TRBJ2-1; 8 bases agree with TRBD2. There are 18 residues in the CDR3. J gave up 7 bases and V 0 bases, and 15 bases lay outside the gene matches. Germline-derived CDR1 and CDR2 are SGHNT and YYREEE (reference sequence). In DNA, the CDR3 is TGTGCCAGCAGCTTGGCCCCCCTCGGCAGCGGGGGCTCTAATGAGCAGTTCTTC. Translated, it gives CASSLAPLGSGGSNEQFF.

The chain employs TRBV5-1 and TRBJ1-3; possible D gene TRBD1, 6 bases. This CDR3 is built from 14 residues. V lost 4 bases to trimming and J lost 0 bases, with 8 bases between them. CDR1 is SGHRS, CDR2 YFSETQ, per germline. Written as DNA, the CDR3 is TGCGCCAGCAGCCTGGACAGCTCTGGAAACACCATATATTTT. As protein: CASSLDSSGNTIYF.

The CDR3 coding sequence is TGTGCCAGCAGTTACGAGGCAAACCTAGCCAAAAACATTCAGTACTTC. This translates into CASSYEANLAKNIQYF. The chain has TRBV6-6 and TRBJ2-4; no firm D call. The V gene's germline CDR1 is MNHNY and CDR2 SVGAGI (reference sequence). CDR3 length: 16 amino acids. V lost 2 bases and J lost 0, with 11 bases in between.

The chain couples TRBV6-6 to TRBJ2-3; the match to TRBD2 covers 8 bases. J was trimmed by 1 base and V by 6 bases; bases with no gene match: 9. This CDR3 region has 16 residues. Germline V gene data show CDR1 as MNHNY and CDR2 as SVGAGI (reference sequence). The CDR3 region is CASRHVLADGTDTQYF. The CDR3 nucleotides read TGTGCCAGCAGGCACGTACTAGCGGATGGCACAGATACGCAGTATTTT.

This clone came up a few times. The chain recombines TRBV10-2 with TRBJ2-3; 10 bases align to TRBD2. The germline gives CDR1 WSHSY, CDR2 SAAADI. The CDR3 runs to 19 residues. With V trimmed by 3 bases and J by 4 bases, 16 bases remained unmatched. DNA of the CDR3: TGCGCCAGCAGTGATCCCCGGGCTAGCGGGAGACGGAGGCCAGATACGCAGTATTTT. It translates to CASSDPRASGRRRPDTQYF.

This clone was observed a handful of times. This chain connects TRBV5-1 to TRBJ1-1; D unresolved. This CDR3 region has 14 residues. V lost 2 bases and J 0 bases, leaving 8 bases between the germline ends. Germline V lookup: CDR1 SGHRS, CDR2 YFSETQ. DNA of the CDR3: TGCGCCAGCAGCTTCAGCGAGATGAACACTGAAGCTTTCTTT. Protein product: CASSFSEMNTEAFF. Full variable domain (missing parts from reference TRBV5-1 and TRBJ1-1): KAGVTQTPRYLIKTRGQQVTLSCSPISGHRSVSWYQQTPGQGLQFLFEYFSETQRNKGNFPGRFSGRQFSNSRSEMNVSTLELGDSALYLCASSFSEMNTEAFFGQGTRLTVV.

The V and J genes are TRBV5-1 and TRBJ1-1; a possible D gene is TRBD1 (5 bases). The V end was cut by 0 bases, the J end by 0 bases, with 12 bases between. The CDR3 runs 16 residues. Germline CDR1 reads SGHRS; CDR2 reads YFSETQ. As DNA, the CDR3 is TGCGCCAGCAGCTTGGGGGAGGGGCTCATGAACACTGAAGCTTTCTTT. Its protein is CASSLGEGLMNTEAFF. Complete variable domain (other parts from reference TRBV5-1 and TRBJ1-1): KAGVTQTPRYLIKTRGQQVTLSCSPISGHRSVSWYQQTPGQGLQFLFEYFSETQRNKGNFPGRFSGRQFSNSRSEMNVSTLELGDSALYLCASSLGEGLMNTEAFFGQGTRLTVV.

The gene calls are TRBV2 and TRBJ2-7, with a possible D match to TRBD1 (6 bases). Trimming shortened V by 4 bases and J by 4 bases, and 11 bases separated the two germline ends. Germline values: CDR1 SNHLY, CDR2 FYNNEI. There are 13 residues in the CDR3. As DNA, the CDR3 is TGTGCCAGCAGTGTCCGGACAGTTTACGAGCAGTACTTC. Protein sequence: CASSVRTVYEQYF.

The rearrangement links TRBV5-8 to TRBJ1-5; D remains unclear. The CDR3 has 15 residues. V was clipped by 0 bases and J by 4 bases, with 11 bases between them. Germline V gene sequence: CDR1 SGHTS, CDR2 YDEGEE. CDR3 in amino acids: CASSLGQMINQPQHF. In DNA, the CDR3 is TGTGCCAGCAGCTTGGGCCAGATGATAAATCAGCCCCAGCATTTT.

This chain links TRBV6-1 with TRBJ2-7; weak D call: TRBD1 (6 bases). This CDR3 region has 15 residues. CDR1 is MNHNS and CDR2 is SASEGT in the germline V gene. Trimming removed 3 bases at V and 1 base at J, with 13 bases between. CDR3 DNA sequence: TGTGCCAGCAGTGATTCCGGGACATTATCCTACGAGCAGTACTTC. The encoded protein is CASSDSGTLSYEQYF.

This clone was counted a single time. V usage is TRBV28 and J usage is TRBJ2-7, with 9 nucleotides matching TRBD1. The CDR3 length is 14 residues. The junction had 6 bases not matched to a gene; V was cut back by 6 bases and J by 3 bases. Germline assignment: CDR1 MDHEN and CDR2 SYDVKM. The DNA of the CDR3 is TGTGCCAGCAGGGACAGGGGAGGTATCTACGAGCAGTACTTC. It translates to CASRDRGGIYEQYF.

This clone has just a few counts. The rearrangement joins TRBV27 to TRBJ2-1; D might be TRBD2 (5 bases). Per the germline V gene, CDR1 is MNHEY and CDR2 is SMNVEV (reference sequence). V was shortened by 8 bases and J by 5 bases, with 13 bases between the two germline ends. This CDR3 comprises 13 residues. The CDR3 protein is CASGLDGDNEQFF. The CDR3 DNA reads as TGTGCCAGCGGCCTCGACGGGGACAATGAGCAGTTCTTC.

A single count supports this clone. This sequence joins TRBV18 and TRBJ2-1; weak D call: TRBD2 (7 bases). CDR3 length: 14 residues. Germline assignment: CDR1 KGHSH and CDR2 LQKENI. V was shortened by 5 bases and J by 7 bases, with 15 bases between the two germline ends. This CDR3 reads CASSYGGGGNEQFF. CDR3 sequence (DNA): TGTGCCAGCTCATATGGCGGGGGCGGGAATGAGCAGTTCTTC.

The V call is TRBV27, the J call TRBJ2-7; perhaps TRBD1 as D (6 bases). Germline CDR1 is MNHEY and CDR2 is SMNVEV (reference sequence). This CDR3 region has 14 residues. Trimming took 4 bases from V and 3 from J, leaving 13 bases between them. Here the CDR3 reads CASSSPPGVYEQYF. As DNA, the CDR3 is TGTGCCAGCAGTTCTCCCCCAGGGGTCTACGAGCAGTACTTC.

The rearrangement links TRBV9 to TRBJ2-3, with 11 nucleotides matching TRBD2. Germline trimming cut 7 bases from V and 6 bases from J; bases unmatched to any gene: 10. Germline CDR1 is SGDLS and CDR2 is YYNGEE. The CDR3 is made up of 15 amino acids. The DNA of the CDR3 is TGTGCCAGCGCTGCGGGGGCTAGCGGGGGGGATACGCAGTATTTT. This sequence encodes CASAAGASGGDTQYF.

This rearrangement joins TRBV2 to TRBJ2-7; tentative D call: TRBD1 (6 bases). The CDR3 extends over 13 amino acids. Germline V gene sequence: CDR1 SNHLY, CDR2 FYNNEI. Trimming stripped 7 bases from V and 5 bases from J, with 15 bases between. The CDR3 sequence is CASTPGRGNEQYF. CDR3 coding DNA: TGTGCCAGCACCCCTGGCAGGGGAAACGAGCAGTACTTC.

The J gene is TRBJ2-1, the V gene TRBV6-6; 9 bases align to TRBD2. The CDR3 totals 16 residues. The V gene's germline CDR1 is MNHNY and CDR2 SVGAGI (reference sequence). V trimming: 2 bases; J trimming: 0 bases; junction bases outside the gene matches: 2. DNA of the CDR3: TGTGCCAGCAGTTACGGTAGCGGGAGCTCCTACAATGAGCAGTTCTTC. The encoded protein is CASSYGSGSSYNEQFF.

The chain links TRBV7-9 to TRBJ1-5, with D unclear. The CDR3 has 12 amino acids. Trimming took off 3 bases at V and 5 bases at J, with 5 bases between the two ends. The germline CDR1 and CDR2 sequences are SEHNR and FQNEAQ (reference sequence). CDR3 region: CASSFSDQPQHF. The CDR3 DNA follows: TGTGCCAGCAGCTTTTCAGATCAGCCCCAGCATTTT.

A few counts support this clone. This chain links TRBV2 with TRBJ1-2; 8 bases agree with TRBD1. This CDR3 region has 15 residues. CDR1 SNHLY and CDR2 FYNNEI come from the germline V gene. In DNA, the CDR3 is TGTGCAACCCGAATCGAGGGCAGGGGGCTGGGTGGCTACACCTTC. It is translated as CATRIEGRGLGGYTF. Based on the CDR3 plus reference TRBV2 and TRBJ1-2, the full variable domain is EPEVTQTPSHQVTQMGQEVILRCVPISNHLYFYWYRQILGQKVEFLVSFYNNEISEKSEIFDDQFSVERPDGSNFTLKIRSTKLEDSAMYFCATRIEGRGLGGYTFGSGTRLTVV.

V usage is TRBV27 and J usage is TRBJ2-7, with 9 positions matching TRBD2. In germline, CDR1 is MNHEY, CDR2 SMNVEV (reference sequence). The ends lost 0 bases at V and 4 bases at J; junction bases unmatched: 7. CDR3 size: 16 residues. The CDR3 loop reads CASSLSMGLAPYEQYF. CDR3 nucleotides: TGTGCCAGCAGTTTATCGATGGGACTAGCACCATACGAGCAGTACTTC.

The chain employs TRBV6-5 and TRBJ1-5, with 9 positions matching TRBD1. This CDR3 comprises 15 residues. Looked up from germline, CDR1 is MNHEY and CDR2 is SVGAGI. V gave up 8 bases and J gave up 5 bases; unmatched junction bases: 10. The CDR3 loop reads CASGPRTGAYQPQHF. The CDR3 bases are TGTGCCAGCGGCCCCAGGACAGGGGCTTATCAGCCCCAGCATTTT.

DNA for the CDR3: TGCGCCAGCAGCTTGGATCGCCCGACTAGCGCCCACAATGAGCAGTTCTTC. It yields the protein CASSLDRPTSAHNEQFF. The chain uses TRBV5-1 and TRBJ2-1, with 8 positions matching TRBD2. J was trimmed by 5 bases and V by 0 bases; bases with no gene match: 10. Germline loops: CDR1 SGHRS, CDR2 YFSETQ. The CDR3 covers 17 residues.